The present T cell receptor (beta chain) was sequenced within a study of neurological immune-mediated disorders. This CDR3 contains 19 residues. The trim removed 0 bases at V and 0 bases at J, leaving 6 bases unmatched. Germline lookup yields CDR1 MNHEY and CDR2 SVGEGT. One entry per CDR3 protein, called by TCRdb with MiXCR from the 5' RACE reads. In the table there are tens of thousands of distinct CDR3 sequences, under 13% of which are singletons. This clonotype was seen ten or more times. Its antigen is not identified. General observations from the study: Whereas HTLV-1-associated myelopathy showed the most TCR clonal expansion, multiple sclerosis showed the least, with levels below those of healthy controls.

This sequence originates from a woman aged 25 to 39 with HTLV-1-associated myelopathy (HAM/TSP). This rearrangement joins TRBV6-2 or TRBV6-3 to TRBJ2-1; TRBD2 matches 12 bases. Specimen: PBMCs. This chain's CDR3 is CASSYSKLAGGPSYNEQFF. The CDR3 region has the DNA TGTGCCAGCAGTTACTCGAAACTAGCGGGGGGACCCTCCTACAATGAGCAGTTCTTC.